A selection of T cell receptor beta chains follows, all from one sample in a study of brain metastases from non-small cell lung cancer. Measured with immunoSEQ multiplex PCR; TCRdb has only the in-frame clones, and not every one. The table has about 1,300 clones, around three quarters seen once. Specimen: tissue from a brain metastasis. The receptors derive from a donor at least 40 years old with non-small cell lung cancer. Both conserved end residues are part of each CDR3. D genes are given only for firm matches. Size is omitted from some rows. Given values are once, few, many or a class for expanded clones.

j_gene: TRBJ1-5; v_gene: TRBV24-1; abundance: NA; len: 13; d_gene: NA; CDR3aa: CATTGGVNQPQHF; CDR3nt: TGTGCCACCACTGGAGGAGTCAATCAGCCCCAGCATTTT
j_gene: TRBJ1-2; v_gene: TRBV5-6; abundance: NA; len: 13; d_gene: NA; CDR3aa: CASTPTPSYGYTF; CDR3nt: TGTGCCAGTACACCGACGCCCAGCTATGGCTACACCTTC
j_gene: TRBJ2-7; v_gene: TRBV6-2/TRBV6-3; abundance: NA; len: 15; d_gene: TRBD1; CDR3aa: CASSYSRDSSYEQYF; CDR3nt: TGTGCCAGCAGTTACTCCCGGGACAGCTCCTACGAGCAGTACTTC
j_gene: TRBJ1-2; v_gene: TRBV5-1; abundance: NA; len: 14; d_gene: NA; CDR3aa: CASSLDTSNYGYTF; CDR3nt: TGCGCCAGCAGCTTGGACACGTCTAACTATGGCTACACCTTC
j_gene: TRBJ1-5; v_gene: TRBV10-3; abundance: NA; len: 13; d_gene: NA; CDR3aa: CAISSANTQPQHF; CDR3nt: TGTGCCATCAGTTCGGCTAACACTCAGCCCCAGCATTTT
j_gene: TRBJ1-3; v_gene: TRBV6-6; abundance: NA; len: 11; d_gene: NA; CDR3aa: CATSIGNTIYF; CDR3nt: TGTGCCACCTCTATTGGAAACACCATATATTTT
j_gene: TRBJ2-2; v_gene: TRBV3-1/TRBV3-2; abundance: large; len: 18; d_gene: TRBD2; CDR3aa: CASSQDRTSGVNTGELFF; CDR3nt: TGTGCCAGCAGCCAAGACAGGACTAGCGGGGTGAACACCGGGGAGCTGTTTTTT
j_gene: TRBJ2-3; v_gene: TRBV4-2; abundance: NA; len: 15; d_gene: NA; CDR3aa: CTSSQDGGSTDTQYF; CDR3nt: TGTACCAGCAGCCAAGATGGAGGGTCCACAGATACGCAGTATTTT
j_gene: TRBJ1-1; v_gene: TRBV10-2; abundance: NA; len: 14; d_gene: NA; CDR3aa: CASSGSQANTEAFF; CDR3nt: TGCGCCAGCAGTGGCTCCCAGGCCAATACTGAAGCTTTCTTT
j_gene: TRBJ2-1; v_gene: TRBV3-1/TRBV3-2; abundance: NA; len: 18; d_gene: TRBD2; CDR3aa: CASSSRDYKRGSYNEQFF; CDR3nt: TGTGCCAGCAGCTCCCGGGACTACAAGCGGGGGTCCTACAATGAGCAGTTCTTC
j_gene: TRBJ2-3; v_gene: TRBV7-6; abundance: few; len: 12; d_gene: NA; CDR3aa: CASSLFTDTQYF; CDR3nt: TGTGCCAGCAGCTTGTTCACAGATACGCAGTATTTT
j_gene: TRBJ2-7; v_gene: TRBV5-1; abundance: NA; len: 15; d_gene: NA; CDR3aa: CASSLVGAGSYEQYF; CDR3nt: TGCGCCAGCAGCTTGGTTGGGGCAGGGTCGTACGAGCAGTACTTC
j_gene: TRBJ1-1; v_gene: TRBV7-8; abundance: NA; len: 13; d_gene: NA; CDR3aa: CASMRGMSTEAFF; CDR3nt: TGTGCCAGCATGAGGGGGATGTCCACTGAAGCTTTCTTT
j_gene: TRBJ1-1; v_gene: TRBV7-3; abundance: NA; len: 14; d_gene: TRBD1; CDR3aa: CASSPTGRDTEAFF; CDR3nt: TGTGCCAGCAGTCCGACAGGGAGGGACACTGAAGCTTTCTTT
j_gene: TRBJ1-1; v_gene: TRBV6-5; abundance: NA; len: 13; d_gene: NA; CDR3aa: CASYWGVDTEAFF; CDR3nt: TGTGCTAGCTATTGGGGTGTGGACACTGAAGCTTTCTTT
j_gene: TRBJ1-2; v_gene: TRBV4-2; abundance: NA; len: 13; d_gene: NA; CDR3aa: CASSQDSSYGYTF; CDR3nt: TGTGCCAGCAGCCAAGACAGCAGCTATGGCTACACTTTC
j_gene: TRBJ2-3; v_gene: TRBV6-6; abundance: NA; len: 16; d_gene: NA; CDR3aa: CASSYSMALSTDTQYF; CDR3nt: TGTGCCAGCAGTTACTCGATGGCCTTGTCCACAGATACGCAGTATTTT
j_gene: TRBJ1-2; v_gene: TRBV5-4; abundance: NA; len: 11; d_gene: NA; CDR3aa: CASSLWADYTF; CDR3nt: TGTGCCAGCAGCCTGTGGGCGGACTACACCTTC
j_gene: TRBJ1-6; v_gene: TRBV7-9; abundance: NA; len: 15; d_gene: TRBD1; CDR3aa: CASSLATGGNSPLHF; CDR3nt: TGTGCCAGCAGCTTAGCGACAGGGGGTAATTCACCCCTCCACTTT
j_gene: TRBJ2-7; v_gene: TRBV5-6; abundance: NA; len: 15; d_gene: TRBD1; CDR3aa: CASSFPGQNSYEQYF; CDR3nt: TGTGCCAGCAGCTTTCCGGGACAGAACTCCTACGAGCAGTACTTC
j_gene: TRBJ1-6; v_gene: TRBV2; abundance: few; len: 13; d_gene: NA; CDR3aa: CARTEGSDSPLHF; CDR3nt: TGTGCCAGGACGGAGGGTTCGGATTCACCCCTCCACTTT
j_gene: TRBJ1-5; v_gene: TRBV28; abundance: NA; len: 17; d_gene: NA; CDR3aa: CASSLWIPSISNQPQHF; CDR3nt: TGTGCCAGCAGTTTATGGATCCCCAGCATTAGCAATCAGCCCCAGCATTTT